These 21 T cell receptor beta chains share one sample of origin, sequenced in a study of cytomegalovirus exposure and HLA in healthy donors. The PCR was carried out with 60 Vbeta primers and 13 Jbeta primers. Profiled with immunoSEQ multiplex PCR; TCRdb holds only in-frame clones, not every one. The sample records 130,000 to 150,000 clones, around 70% being singletons. The sequenced sample was PBMCs. The receptor source for this set is a man between 35 and 55 years old in good health and CMV-seronegative.

The J gene is TRBJ1-2, the V gene TRBV28; TRBD1 matches 8 bases. The CDR3 extends over 13 amino acids. Per germline, CDR1 MDHEN and CDR2 SYDVKM. J was trimmed by 5 bases and V by 11 bases; bases with no gene match: 10. The chain's CDR3 is CASTDRGDYGYTF. The CDR3 nucleotides are TGTGCCTCCACAGACAGGGGCGATTATGGCTACACCTTC.

V is TRBV4-3 and J is TRBJ2-1, with no clear D. This CDR3 is 15 amino acids long. Trimming cost V 4 bases and J 8 bases, with 18 bases left between them. Per germline, CDR1 LGHNA and CDR2 YSLEER. The CDR3 loop reads CASSPFNSPQDEQFF. DNA of the CDR3: TGCGCCAGCAGCCCGTTTAATAGTCCCCAGGATGAGCAGTTCTTC.

V gene TRBV6-5 combines with J gene TRBJ2-5; 7 bases map to TRBD2. Germline V gene data show CDR1 as MNHEY and CDR2 as SVGAGI. CDR3 size: 15 residues. V was pared by 2 bases and J by 1 base, with 4 bases of the junction left unmatched. CDR3 in amino acids: CASSYAASGQETQYF. DNA for the CDR3: TGTGCCAGCAGTTACGCGGCTAGCGGCCAAGAGACCCAGTACTTC.

V gene TRBV11-2 combines with J gene TRBJ2-7; tentatively, D is TRBD1 (5 bases). Germline V gene lookup returns CDR1 SGHAT and CDR2 FQNNGV. This CDR3 is built from 13 residues. V gave up 7 bases and J gave up 1 base, with 11 bases separating them. The CDR3 sequence is CASTSTGSYEQYF. CDR3 DNA sequence: TGTGCCAGCACATCTACAGGATCCTACGAGCAGTACTTC. Full variable domain (rest looked up from reference TRBV11-2 and TRBJ2-7): EAGVAQSPRYKIIEKRQSVAFWCNPISGHATLYWYQQILGQGPKLLIQFQNNGVVDDSQLPKDRFSAERLKGVDSTLKIQPAKLEDSAVYLCASTSTGSYEQYFGPGTRLTVT.

V and J are TRBV5-1 and TRBJ1-2, with TRBD1 matching 9 bases. V shed 7 bases and J 8 bases; nucleotides not matched to a gene: 15. Germline CDR1 and CDR2: SGHRS and YFSETQ. The CDR3 is 15 residues long. CDR3 region: CASLLTGGAKGGYTF. The CDR3 bases are TGCGCCAGCCTCCTAACAGGGGGCGCGAAGGGAGGCTACACCTTC.

A note on this clone: Within the sample, other DNA sequences also encode this same CDR3. This chain links TRBV9 with TRBJ2-3; TRBD2 matches 7 bases. The CDR3 spans 16 residues. Germline trimming cut 0 bases from V and 0 bases from J; bases unmatched to any gene: 4. The germline V gene has CDR1 SGDLS and CDR2 YYNGEE. The CDR3 DNA sequence: TGTGCCAGCAGCGTAGGGGGAGGGGTCAGCACAGATACGCAGTATTTT. This gives the protein CASSVGGGVSTDTQYF.

The J gene is TRBJ1-6, the V gene TRBV19; a possible D gene is TRBD1 (5 bases). The V gene lost 3 bases and the J gene lost 9 bases, with 9 bases spanning the gap. There are 13 residues in the CDR3. Germline V gives CDR1 LNHDA, CDR2 SQIVND (reference sequence). CDR3 loop: CASSIQGGSPLHF. As DNA, the CDR3 is TGTGCCAGTAGTATTCAGGGCGGTTCACCCCTCCACTTT.

The gene calls are TRBV6-1 and TRBJ1-2; TRBD1 matches 9 bases. With 4 bases clipped from V and 8 bases from J, the junction kept 5 bases outside the gene matches. CDR1 and CDR2 (germline): MNHNS, SASEGT. The CDR3 sequence is 13 residues long. CDR3: CASSVNRGQGYTF. CDR3 nucleotides: TGTGCCAGCAGTGTGAACAGGGGGCAAGGCTACACCTTC.

The chain is built from TRBV7-8 and TRBJ1-4, with 7 nucleotides matching TRBD1. After removal of 3 bases from V and 5 bases from J, the junction contained 9 bases not matched to a gene. The germline CDR1 and CDR2 sequences are SGHVS and FQNEAQ. The CDR3 is made up of 16 amino acids. The CDR3 loop reads CASSFPRDSENEKLFF. In nucleotides, the CDR3 is TGTGCCAGCAGCTTCCCCCGGGACAGCGAAAATGAAAAACTGTTTTTT.

The chain has TRBV5-1 and TRBJ1-1; 7 bases map to TRBD1. Trimming cost V 4 bases and J 1 base; bases outside gene matches: 4. The CDR3 is made up of 14 amino acids. The germline V gene encodes CDR1 SGHRS and CDR2 YFSETQ. In DNA, the CDR3 is TGCGCCAGCAGCCCGGGACAGACGAACACTGAAGCTTTCTTT. Translating gives CASSPGQTNTEAFF.

V and J are TRBV15 and TRBJ2-7; 7 bases are shared with TRBD1. This CDR3 is built from 16 residues. Germline CDR1 and CDR2: LNHNV and YYDKDF (reference sequence). V shed 3 bases and J 4 bases; nucleotides not matched to a gene: 12. Here the CDR3 DNA reads TGTGCCACCAGCAGCTACTACGAGGCAGGGGGATACGAGCAGTACTTC. Protein: CATSSYYEAGGYEQYF.

This clone appeared a few times. This chain uses TRBV4-3 with TRBJ2-7; 9 positions agree with TRBD2. The CDR3 loop spans 15 amino acids. The V segment lost 4 bases and the J segment 4 bases; nucleotides outside the gene matches: 8. CDR1 and CDR2 (germline): LGHNA, YSLEER. This CDR3 is CASSLSGREGYEQYF. CDR3 DNA: TGCGCCAGCAGCCTATCGGGGCGGGAGGGTTACGAGCAGTACTTC.

This clone was found a few times. The CDR3 reads CASSQFAGELFF. The CDR3 DNA follows: TGTGCCAGCAGCCAATTCGCCGGGGAGCTGTTTTTT. The gene calls are TRBV14 and TRBJ2-2; D ambiguous. There are 12 residues in the CDR3. Germline V lookup: CDR1 SGHDN, CDR2 FVKESK. V was cut by 2 bases and J by 6 bases, with 4 bases left in between.

The V and J genes are TRBV7-9 and TRBJ2-2; D perhaps matches TRBD2 (5 bases). This CDR3 is built from 16 residues. Germline V gene lookup returns CDR1 SEHNR and CDR2 FQNEAQ (reference sequence). V gave up 11 bases and J gave up 1 base, with 20 bases separating them. The CDR3 region is CAALGGRAKNTGELFF. Here the CDR3 DNA reads TGTGCCGCTTTAGGCGGGCGTGCGAAGAACACCGGGGAGCTGTTTTTT. The full variable domain, its missing parts supplied by reference TRBV7-9 and TRBJ2-2, is DTGVSQNPRHKITKRGQNVTFRCDPISEHNRLYWYRQTLGQGPEFLTYFQNEAQLEKSRLLSDRFSAERPKGSFSTLEIQRTEQGDSAMYLCAALGGRAKNTGELFFGEGSRLTVL.

This clone has only a few counts. The chain joins TRBV6-1 to TRBJ2-5; D is possibly TRBD1 (6 bases). From germline, CDR1 is MNHNS and CDR2 SASEGT. V was cut by 4 bases and J by 1 base, with 19 bases left in between. This CDR3 is 17 amino acids long. CDR3 coding DNA: TGTGCCAGCAGTGCCAGACAGGCCACCACGTCCCAAGAGACCCAGTACTTC. Protein product: CASSARQATTSQETQYF.

The DNA of the CDR3 is TGTGCCAGCAGTTACGTACCTAGCGGGGTTCAAGAGACCCAGTACTTC. This codes for CASSYVPSGVQETQYF. The chain recombines TRBV6-5 with TRBJ2-5, with 9 bases aligning to TRBD2. The CDR3 loop spans 16 amino acids. Germline CDR1 and CDR2: MNHEY and SVGAGI. With V trimmed by 2 bases and J by 2 bases, 6 bases remained unmatched.

Here the CDR3 reads CASTPDRAFGLNTEAFF. CDR3 coding DNA: TGTGCCAGCACCCCCGACAGGGCCTTTGGGTTGAACACTGAAGCTTTCTTT. The chain joins TRBV5-6 to TRBJ1-1, with 7 bases fitting TRBD1. V lost 6 bases to trimming and J lost 0 bases; unmatched junction nucleotides: 14. The CDR3 has 17 residues. From germline, CDR1 is SGHDT and CDR2 YYEEEE.

This chain joins TRBV29-1 and TRBJ2-7; D unclear. The CDR3 is 11 amino acids. V lost 5 bases to trimming and J lost 7 bases, with 12 bases between them. Germline V gene data show CDR1 as SQVTM and CDR2 as ANQGSEA. This CDR3 reads CSVYERLEQYF. The DNA of the CDR3 is TGCAGCGTTTATGAGCGTCTTGAGCAGTACTTC.

V gene TRBV9 combines with J gene TRBJ2-1, with D perhaps TRBD2 (5 bases). CDR3 length: 15 amino acids. V lost 3 bases to trimming and J lost 3 bases, with 13 bases between them. Germline values: CDR1 SGDLS, CDR2 YYNGEE. This chain's CDR3 is CASSATLAGYNEQFF. The CDR3, as DNA: TGTGCCAGCAGCGCCACCCTAGCAGGCTACAATGAGCAGTTCTTC.

The chain is built from TRBV11-3 and TRBJ2-1, with TRBD2 identical over 13 bases. Germline values: CDR1 SGHNT, CDR2 YENEEA. The ends lost 4 bases at V and 3 bases at J; junction bases unmatched: 6. This CDR3 region has 17 residues. In DNA, the CDR3 is TGTGCCAGCAGCTATCCGGGACTAGCGGGAAACTACAATGAGCAGTTCTTC. Amino acids: CASSYPGLAGNYNEQFF.

CDR3 residues: CASSLSKRSTDTQYF. CDR3 nucleotide sequence: TGCGCCAGCAGCTTGAGTAAACGGAGCACAGATACGCAGTATTTT. This chain connects TRBV5-1 to TRBJ2-3; D call uncertain. The V end lost 1 base, the J end lost 0 bases, and 9 bases lay between the germline ends. This CDR3 spans 15 amino acids. CDR1 is SGHRS and CDR2 is YFSETQ in the germline V gene.